A single sample gave rise to the 15 T cell receptor beta chains below, sequenced in a study of blood T cell repertoires in COVID-19. Measured with immunoSEQ multiplex PCR; TCRdb has only the in-frame clones, and not every one. The data contain about 160,000 clones, roughly 79% of them singletons. Sequencing used peripheral blood. All receptors come from a woman of 80 years or more with acute or convalescent COVID-19.

The chain links TRBV5-6 to TRBJ2-1, with 7 bases fitting TRBD1. Germline CDR1 is SGHDT and CDR2 is YYEEEE. This CDR3 has 14 residues. With V trimmed by 4 bases and J by 6 bases, 7 bases remained unmatched. CDR3 sequence reads: CASSNRGLSNEQFF. The CDR3 nucleotides read TGTGCCAGCAGCAACAGGGGTCTAAGCAATGAGCAGTTCTTC.

This sequence joins TRBV5-1 and TRBJ1-1; D gene uncertain. CDR3 length: 13 amino acids. V gave up 5 bases and J gave up 1 base, with 9 bases separating them. The germline CDR1 and CDR2 sequences are SGHRS and YFSETQ. In nucleotides, the CDR3 is TGCGCCAGCAGTGTTCAGGAGAACACTGAAGCTTTCTTT. It codes for CASSVQENTEAFF.

The V and J genes are TRBV10-3 and TRBJ2-2; a possible D gene is TRBD2 (6 bases). V lost 11 bases and J lost 7, with 20 bases in between. CDR1 and CDR2 (germline): ENHRY, SYGVKD. This CDR3 spans 14 amino acids. Here the CDR3 reads CAVTGVVSGGELFF. The CDR3 region has the DNA TGTGCCGTCACGGGGGTGGTCTCTGGCGGGGAGCTGTTTTTT.

V usage is TRBV5-1 and J usage is TRBJ2-7; the match to TRBD1 covers 10 bases. The CDR3 loop spans 13 amino acids. The V and J ends lost 5 bases and 5 bases, in that order; junction bases with no gene match: 4. Germline CDR1 is SGHRS and CDR2 is YFSETQ. CDR3 sequence: CASRPGTGDEQYF. The DNA for the CDR3 is TGCGCCAGCAGACCTGGGACAGGGGACGAGCAGTACTTC.

The chain carries TRBV7-2 and TRBJ2-7, with 9 bases lining up with TRBD1. Germline V gene lookup returns CDR1 SGHTA and CDR2 FQGNSA. This CDR3 contains 14 residues. With V trimmed by 6 bases and J by 6 bases, 9 bases remained unmatched. The CDR3 loop reads CASSPGTGFSEQYF. The CDR3 region has the DNA TGTGCCAGCAGTCCCGGGACAGGGTTTTCCGAGCAGTACTTC.

The V and J genes are TRBV4-1 and TRBJ2-6; D remains unclear. CDR1 and CDR2 from the germline V gene are MGHRA and YSYEKL. Trimming took off 0 bases at V and 4 bases at J, with 13 bases between the two ends. This CDR3 has 17 residues. CDR3 in amino acids: CASSQDFEAVGANVLTF. CDR3 in DNA: TGCGCCAGCAGCCAAGATTTCGAGGCTGTGGGGGCCAACGTCCTGACTTTC.

The chain recombines TRBV28 with TRBJ2-1, with TRBD2 matching over 12 bases. The CDR3 is 16 amino acids. V shed 6 bases, J shed 5 bases, and the junction held 8 bases outside the gene matches. Germline V gives CDR1 MDHEN, CDR2 SYDVKM. CDR3 DNA: TGTGCCAGCAGAACCGGGGGGACTAGCGGGCACAATGAGCAGTTCTTC. Encoded protein: CASRTGGTSGHNEQFF.

This chain connects TRBV10-3 to TRBJ1-2; 8 bases are a match to TRBD1. J was trimmed by 0 bases and V by 10 bases; bases with no gene match: 10. The CDR3 spans 15 residues. Germline V lookup: CDR1 ENHRY, CDR2 SYGVKD. CDR3 residues: CASSTGANPNYGYTF. Here the CDR3 DNA reads TGTGCCAGCTCGACAGGGGCCAACCCTAACTATGGCTACACCTTC.

J is TRBJ1-1 and V is TRBV23-1, with D possibly TRBD1 on 5 matching bases. TRBV23-1 is marked as an open reading frame, function uncertain. With 0 bases removed from V and 1 base from J, the gap between germline ends came to 9 bases. The CDR3 has 15 amino acids. CDR3 residues: CASSQSDRRNTEAFF. In DNA, the CDR3 is TGCGCCAGCAGTCAATCTGACAGAAGGAACACTGAAGCTTTCTTT.

The J gene is TRBJ2-1, the V gene TRBV19; 12 nucleotides match TRBD2. CDR1 LNHDA and CDR2 SQIVND come from the germline V gene (reference sequence). The CDR3 runs 15 residues. Trimming took 4 bases from V and 6 from J; bases not matched to a gene: 4. The DNA of the CDR3 is TGTGCCAGTAGTACTTGGACTAGCGGGACCAATGAGCAGTTCTTC. Protein sequence: CASSTWTSGTNEQFF.

This clone was observed a few times. The chain carries TRBV7-9 and TRBJ2-5, with 15 bases aligning to TRBD2. V trimming: 5 bases; J trimming: 5 bases; junction bases outside the gene matches: 9. From germline, CDR1 is SEHNR and CDR2 FQNEAQ (reference sequence). The CDR3 consists of 17 residues. The CDR3 nucleotides are TGTGCCAGCAGCCAAGGAAGGACTAGCGGGAGGGCTGAGACCCAGTACTTC. This gives the protein CASSQGRTSGRAETQYF.

The rearrangement uses TRBV11-3 and TRBJ2-3; 9 bases are a match to TRBD2. The V and J ends lost 1 base and 5 bases, in that order; junction bases with no gene match: 7. Germline V gene sequence: CDR1 SGHNT, CDR2 YENEEA. The CDR3 covers 16 residues. CDR3 protein: CASSLGLAGDKDTQYF. CDR3 nucleotide sequence: TGTGCCAGCAGCTTAGGTTTAGCGGGAGATAAAGATACGCAGTATTTT. Supplemented by reference TRBV11-3 and TRBJ2-3, the full variable domain reads EAGVVQSPRYKIIEKKQPVAFWCNPISGHNTLYWYLQNLGQGPELLIRYENEEAVDDSQLPKDRFSAERLKGVDSTLKIQPAELGDSAVYLCASSLGLAGDKDTQYFGPGTRLTVL.

The CDR3 nucleotides read TGTGCCAGCAGAACCGGGACAGGGTCAGGAAACACCATATATTTT. Translation gives CASRTGTGSGNTIYF. This chain connects TRBV6-5 to TRBJ1-3, with 9 bases that match TRBD1. CDR3 length equals 15 residues. Germline CDR1 reads MNHEY; CDR2 reads SVGAGI. The ends lost 6 bases at V and 4 bases at J; junction bases unmatched: 7.

The chain employs TRBV18 and TRBJ2-7; 7 positions agree with TRBD1. V trimming: 6 bases; J trimming: 2 bases; junction bases outside the gene matches: 7. The germline V gene encodes CDR1 KGHSH and CDR2 LQKENI. The CDR3 is made up of 14 amino acids. Written as DNA, the CDR3 is TGTGCCAGCTCTCTTGGACAGGCCACCTACGAGCAGTACTTC. It codes for CASSLGQATYEQYF.

The CDR3 here is CASSSPSGSIGELFF. Here the CDR3 DNA reads TGTGCCAGTAGTTCCCCGAGCGGGAGTATCGGGGAGCTGTTTTTT. The rearrangement joins TRBV19 to TRBJ2-2, with TRBD2 matching 8 bases. Germline V gene sequence: CDR1 LNHDA, CDR2 SQIVND (reference sequence). Trimming at V came to 5 bases and at J to 7 bases, leaving 9 bases not matched to a gene. CDR3 length equals 15 residues.